These 20 T cell receptor beta chains came from one sample sequenced in a study of cytomegalovirus exposure and HLA in healthy donors. The study ran its PCR with 60 Vbeta and 13 Jbeta primers. Sequencing used immunoSEQ multiplex PCR; TCRdb keeps in-frame clones, though not all of them. The data contain 150,000 or so clones, around two thirds of them seen just once; the ten biggest clones take up 1.5% to 2%. Sequencing was carried out using PBMCs. The receptor set was obtained from a young woman in good health and CMV-seronegative.

The rearrangement links TRBV7-9 to TRBJ1-6; D remains ambiguous. The V gene's germline CDR1 is SEHNR and CDR2 FQNEAQ (reference sequence). Trimming removed 4 bases from V and 7 bases from J, with 11 bases in between. CDR3 length equals 14 residues. The CDR3 bases are TGTGCCAGCAGCTCCCTTTGGCGGAATTCACCCCTCCACTTT. It is translated as CASSSLWRNSPLHF.

V usage is TRBV7-3 and J usage is TRBJ2-1; 10 nucleotides align to TRBD2. CDR3 length equals 15 residues. The J segment lost 9 bases and the V segment lost 3 bases, leaving 8 bases of the junction unmatched. The germline CDR1 and CDR2 sequences are SGHTA and FQGTGA. DNA of the CDR3: TGTGCCAGCAGCTTCAAGCGGGGGGGCCAGGTTGAGCAGTTCTTC. Translated, it gives CASSFKRGGQVEQFF.

This clone was observed a few times. The chain joins TRBV2 to TRBJ1-1, with 10 positions matching TRBD1. The CDR3 spans 14 residues. Germline assignment: CDR1 SNHLY and CDR2 FYNNEI. The trim removed 6 bases at V and 4 bases at J, leaving 5 bases unmatched. CDR3 sequence reads: CASRGQGPGTEAFF. CDR3 sequence (DNA): TGTGCCAGCAGGGGACAGGGGCCGGGCACTGAAGCTTTCTTT.

This clone has just one count. V gene TRBV6-6 combines with J gene TRBJ2-7; weak D call: TRBD2 (6 bases). Germline V lookup: CDR1 MNHNY, CDR2 SVGAGI (reference sequence). CDR3 length equals 15 residues. V lost 0 bases to trimming and J lost 6 bases, with 15 bases between them. CDR3 sequence: CASSYSLEGSGEQYV. DNA for the CDR3: TGTGCCAGCAGTTACTCCCTAGAGGGTAGCGGCGAGCAGTACGTC.

CDR3 amino acids: CASSSGQYPNSPLHF. The DNA of the CDR3 is TGTGCCAGCAGTTCAGGACAGTACCCTAATTCACCCCTCCACTTT. This chain links TRBV28 with TRBJ1-6; TRBD1 is a possible D gene (6 bases). The V gene lost 4 bases and the J gene lost 6 bases, with 13 bases spanning the gap. Germline V lookup: CDR1 MDHEN, CDR2 SYDVKM. The length of the CDR3 is 15 residues.

The chain couples TRBV4-1 to TRBJ2-1, with TRBD1 matching over 7 bases. This CDR3 region has 18 residues. The junction had 18 bases not matched to a gene; V was cut back by 3 bases and J by 7 bases. CDR1 and CDR2 (germline): MGHRA, YSYEKL. The CDR3 reads CASSHIIYRGPPGNEQFF. As DNA, the CDR3 is TGCGCCAGCAGCCACATCATCTACAGGGGCCCCCCGGGGAATGAGCAGTTCTTC.

V and J are TRBV19 and TRBJ2-6; 8 nucleotides agree with TRBD1. The CDR3 spans 15 residues. Germline V gene data show CDR1 as LNHDA and CDR2 as SQIVND (reference sequence). V lost 8 bases and J lost 2; bases outside the gene matches: 5. The CDR3 sequence is CASAGGGPGANVLTF. For the CDR3, the DNA is TGTGCCAGTGCAGGGGGCGGGCCTGGGGCCAACGTCCTGACTTTC.

The chain links TRBV28 to TRBJ2-4; the match to TRBD1 covers 11 bases. Germline V gene sequence: CDR1 MDHEN, CDR2 SYDVKM. The CDR3 runs 15 residues. J gave up 6 bases and V 6 bases, and 7 bases lay outside the gene matches. DNA for the CDR3: TGTGCCAGCAGGCCAACCGGGACAGGGGGAAACATTCAGTACTTC. This encodes CASRPTGTGGNIQYF.

CDR3 loop: CAISQLFSGQGTQGPQHF. Here the CDR3 DNA reads TGTGCCATCAGCCAACTCTTCTCGGGACAGGGGACCCAAGGACCCCAGCATTTT. This chain uses TRBV10-3 with TRBJ1-5, with TRBD1 matching over 10 bases. The germline CDR1 and CDR2 sequences are ENHRY and SYGVKD. The CDR3 spans 18 residues. The V and J ends lost 6 bases and 10 bases, in that order; junction bases with no gene match: 21.

The CDR3 DNA is TGTGCCAGCAGTGAAGTCCCGAGAGAGCCCCAGCATTTT. Translated, it gives CASSEVPREPQHF. This chain joins TRBV2 and TRBJ1-5; unclear D gene. This CDR3 is 13 amino acids long. Germline CDR1 reads SNHLY; CDR2 reads FYNNEI. V gave up 1 base and J gave up 8 bases, with 9 bases separating them.

The chain links TRBV6-5 to TRBJ2-5; a possible D gene is TRBD2 (6 bases). Germline V gives CDR1 MNHEY, CDR2 SVGAGI. The CDR3 contains 12 residues. V shed 6 bases and J shed 5 bases, with 10 bases lying between them. The CDR3 sequence is CASRSGGETQYF. In nucleotides, the CDR3 is TGTGCCAGCAGGTCCGGGGGTGAGACCCAGTACTTC.

Only a few counts were recorded for this clone. Other DNA sequences in the sample encode the same CDR3. J is TRBJ1-1 and V is TRBV30; D gene unclear. The CDR3 runs 13 residues. Looked up from germline, CDR1 is GTSNPN and CDR2 is SVGIG (reference sequence). Trimming left V 0 bases short and J 0 bases short, with 5 bases between. The CDR3 DNA reads TGTGCCTGGAGTGTACTGATGAACACTGAAGCTTTCTTT. Amino acids: CAWSVLMNTEAFF.

This clone was counted between two and nine times. The CDR3 here is CASRGEGGGTDTQYF. The CDR3 bases are TGCGCCAGCAGGGGCGAGGGCGGGGGCACAGATACGCAGTATTTT. This sequence joins TRBV10-2 and TRBJ2-3; perhaps TRBD2 as D (6 bases). The V gene lost 6 bases and the J gene lost 1 base, with 14 bases spanning the gap. Germline V gene data show CDR1 as WSHSY and CDR2 as SAAADI. The CDR3 is 15 residues long.

The genes are TRBV25-1 and TRBJ2-1, with D perhaps TRBD2 (5 bases). This CDR3 contains 16 residues. Deletions cut 4 bases from V and 0 bases from J, with 13 bases between. Germline V gene lookup returns CDR1 MGHDK and CDR2 SYGVNS. The CDR3 reads CASSGLGVSSYNEQFF. The CDR3 DNA is TGTGCCAGCAGTGGCCTCGGGGTGAGCTCCTACAATGAGCAGTTCTTC.

The V call is TRBV5-5, the J call TRBJ2-3; TRBD1 might be the D (5 bases). The CDR3 consists of 14 residues. V was trimmed by 1 base and J by 2 bases, leaving 8 bases between them. Germline values: CDR1 SGHKS, CDR2 YYEKEE (reference sequence). This CDR3 is CASSLPGHTDTQYF. In nucleotides, the CDR3 is TGTGCCAGCAGCTTGCCAGGGCACACAGATACGCAGTATTTT.

J is TRBJ2-5 and V is TRBV11-2, with TRBD2 matching over 12 bases. The germline CDR1 and CDR2 sequences are SGHAT and FQNNGV. There are 17 residues in the CDR3. V was pared by 4 bases and J by 7 bases, with 13 bases of the junction left unmatched. The CDR3 DNA reads TGTGCCAGCAGCTCGCAACAGACTAGCGGGGGTGCTGGGACCCAGTACTTC. Protein: CASSSQQTSGGAGTQYF.

Notes on this clone: One junction end disagrees with the germline gene, perhaps due to a read error. The rearrangement links TRBV7-7 to TRBJ2-5; D perhaps matches TRBD1 (6 bases). Germline CDR1 is SSHAT and CDR2 is FNYEAQ (reference sequence). This CDR3 has 15 amino acids. The DNA of the CDR3 is TGTGCTAGCAGCCTACAGACTGGACAGCAAGAGACCCAGTACTTC. Translation: CASSLQTGQQETQYF.

This clone was seen a handful of times. The V call is TRBV6-5, the J call TRBJ1-5; TRBD1 matches 7 bases. CDR1 is MNHEY, CDR2 SVGAGI, per germline. V lost 0 bases, J lost 7 bases, and 3 bases stayed unmatched. This CDR3 is built from 14 residues. The CDR3 spells CASSYSGGAQPQHF. In DNA, the CDR3 is TGTGCCAGCAGTTACTCAGGGGGCGCCCAGCCCCAGCATTTT.

The CDR3 bases are TGTGCCAGCAGTTACCTTATCAGGCCTGGGGCCAACGTCCTGACTTTC. Translation: CASSYLIRPGANVLTF. V usage is TRBV6-5 and J usage is TRBJ2-6; no definite D call. Per the germline V gene, CDR1 is MNHEY and CDR2 is SVGAGI. CDR3 length: 16 amino acids. Trimming stripped 2 bases from V and 2 bases from J, with 10 bases between.

The chain links TRBV5-1 to TRBJ2-5, with a weak D call TRBD1 (6 bases). Trimming left V 4 bases short and J 3 bases short, with 25 bases between. Germline assignment: CDR1 SGHRS and CDR2 YFSETQ. This CDR3 has 18 residues. The CDR3 is CASSTTGRRDPAKETQYF. For the CDR3, the DNA is TGCGCCAGCAGCACGACAGGCCGACGGGACCCCGCGAAAGAGACCCAGTACTTC.